This T cell receptor beta chain is drawn from a study of CD8+ T cells in alopecia areata. Sequencing used cDNA as its template, made by extracting RNA and reverse transcribing it. Assay used: immunoSEQ multiplex PCR; TCRdb lists only in-frame clones, some missing. This table holds about 110,000 clones, about 50% found once. Germline lookup yields CDR1 SGHDT and CDR2 YYEEEE. Trimming took 0 bases from V and 3 from J; bases not matched to a gene: 12. This CDR3 contains 19 residues. The sequence came from a human donor with alopecia areata. Sequencing input: NKG2D-low CD8+ T cells sorted from blood. This chain uses TRBV5-6 with TRBJ2-1; 10 nucleotides match TRBD2. The CDR3 region is CASSLDRLAGVLLYNEQFF. For the CDR3, the DNA is TGTGCCAGCAGCTTGGATCGGCTAGCGGGAGTTCTCCTCTACAATGAGCAGTTCTTC.